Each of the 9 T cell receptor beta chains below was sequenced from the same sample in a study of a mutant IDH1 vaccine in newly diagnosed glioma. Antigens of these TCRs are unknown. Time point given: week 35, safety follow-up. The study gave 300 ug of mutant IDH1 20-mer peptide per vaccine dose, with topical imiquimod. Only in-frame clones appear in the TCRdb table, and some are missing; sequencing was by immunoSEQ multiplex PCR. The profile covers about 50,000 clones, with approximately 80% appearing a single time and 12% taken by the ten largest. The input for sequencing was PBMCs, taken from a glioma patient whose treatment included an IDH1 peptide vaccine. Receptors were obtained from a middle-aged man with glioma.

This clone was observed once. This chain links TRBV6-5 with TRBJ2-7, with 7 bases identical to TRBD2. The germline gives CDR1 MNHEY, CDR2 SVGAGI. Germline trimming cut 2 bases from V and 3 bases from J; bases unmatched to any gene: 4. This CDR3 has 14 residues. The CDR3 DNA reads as TGTGCCAGCAGTTACAGGGAGGGAAGCTACGAGCAGTACGTC. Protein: CASSYREGSYEQYV.

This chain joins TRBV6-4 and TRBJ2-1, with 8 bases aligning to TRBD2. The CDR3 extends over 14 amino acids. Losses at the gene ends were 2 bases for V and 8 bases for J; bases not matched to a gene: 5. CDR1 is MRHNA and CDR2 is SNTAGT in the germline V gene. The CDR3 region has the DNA TGTGCCAGCAGTGACGGGACTAGTAGCCATGAGCAGTTCTTC. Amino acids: CASSDGTSSHEQFF.

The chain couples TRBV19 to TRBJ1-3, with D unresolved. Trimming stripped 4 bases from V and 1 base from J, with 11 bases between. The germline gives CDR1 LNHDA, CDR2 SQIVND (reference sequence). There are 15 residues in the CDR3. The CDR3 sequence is CASSNPDGSGNTIYF. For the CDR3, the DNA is TGTGCCAGTAGTAATCCGGACGGGTCTGGAAACACCATATATTTT.

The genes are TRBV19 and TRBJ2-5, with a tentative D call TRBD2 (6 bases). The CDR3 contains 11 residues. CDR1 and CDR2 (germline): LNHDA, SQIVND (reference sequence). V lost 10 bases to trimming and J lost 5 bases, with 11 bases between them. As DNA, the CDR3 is TGTGCCACTCAAGGAGGGGAGACCCAGTACTTC. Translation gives CATQGGETQYF.

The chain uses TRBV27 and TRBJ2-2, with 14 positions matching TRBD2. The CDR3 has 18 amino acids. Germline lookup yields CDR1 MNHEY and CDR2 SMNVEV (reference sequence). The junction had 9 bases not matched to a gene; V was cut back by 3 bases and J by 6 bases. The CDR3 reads CASSFSGTSGRWAGELFF. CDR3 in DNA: TGTGCCAGCAGTTTTTCCGGGACTAGCGGGAGATGGGCCGGGGAGCTGTTTTTT.

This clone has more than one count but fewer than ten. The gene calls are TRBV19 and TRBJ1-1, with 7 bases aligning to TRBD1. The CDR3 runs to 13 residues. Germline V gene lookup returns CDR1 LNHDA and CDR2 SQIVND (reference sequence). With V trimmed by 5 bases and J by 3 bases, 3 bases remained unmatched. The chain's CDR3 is CASSFGTDTEAFF. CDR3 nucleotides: TGTGCCAGTAGTTTTGGGACAGACACTGAAGCTTTCTTT.

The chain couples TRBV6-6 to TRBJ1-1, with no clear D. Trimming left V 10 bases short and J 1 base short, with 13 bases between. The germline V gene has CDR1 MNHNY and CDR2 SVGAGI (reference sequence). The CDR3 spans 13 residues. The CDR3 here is CAISPPENTEAFF. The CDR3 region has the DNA TGTGCCATCTCGCCACCGGAGAACACTGAAGCTTTCTTT.

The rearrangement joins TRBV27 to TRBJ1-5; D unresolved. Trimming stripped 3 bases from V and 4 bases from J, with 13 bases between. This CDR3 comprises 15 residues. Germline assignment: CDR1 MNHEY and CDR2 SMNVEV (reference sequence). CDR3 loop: CASSFVAGGNQPQHF. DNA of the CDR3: TGTGCCAGCAGTTTCGTGGCAGGCGGTAATCAGCCCCAGCATTTT.

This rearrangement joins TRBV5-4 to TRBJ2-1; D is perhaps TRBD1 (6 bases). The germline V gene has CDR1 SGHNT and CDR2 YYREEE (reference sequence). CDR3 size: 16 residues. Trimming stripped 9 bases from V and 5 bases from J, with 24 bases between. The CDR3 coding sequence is TGTGCCACCTCGACAGGCATTGGAGTTGGGAACAATGAGCAGTTCTTC. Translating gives CATSTGIGVGNNEQFF.